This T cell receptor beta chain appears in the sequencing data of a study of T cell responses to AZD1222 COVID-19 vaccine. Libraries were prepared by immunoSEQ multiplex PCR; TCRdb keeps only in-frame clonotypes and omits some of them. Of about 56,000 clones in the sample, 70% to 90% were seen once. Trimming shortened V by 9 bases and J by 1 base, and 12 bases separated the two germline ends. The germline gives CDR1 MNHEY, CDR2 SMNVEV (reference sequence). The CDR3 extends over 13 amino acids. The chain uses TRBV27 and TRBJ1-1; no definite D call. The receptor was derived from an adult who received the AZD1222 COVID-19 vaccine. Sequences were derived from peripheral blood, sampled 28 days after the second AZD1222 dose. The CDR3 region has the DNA TGTGCCAGTACCAGGCAGCCGAACACTGAAGCTTTCTTT. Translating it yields CASTRQPNTEAFF.